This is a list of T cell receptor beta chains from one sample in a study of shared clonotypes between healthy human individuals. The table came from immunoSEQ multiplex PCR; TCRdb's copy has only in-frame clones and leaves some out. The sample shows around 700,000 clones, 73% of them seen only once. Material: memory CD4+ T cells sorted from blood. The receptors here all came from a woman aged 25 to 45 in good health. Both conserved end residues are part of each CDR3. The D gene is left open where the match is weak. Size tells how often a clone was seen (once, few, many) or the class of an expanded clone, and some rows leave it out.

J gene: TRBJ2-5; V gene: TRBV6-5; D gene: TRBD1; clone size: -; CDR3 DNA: TGTGCCAGCAGGAACGGACAGGGCCAAGAGACCCAGTACTTC; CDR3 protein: CASRNGQGQETQYF
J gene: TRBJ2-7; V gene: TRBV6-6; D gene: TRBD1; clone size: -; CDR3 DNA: TGTGCCAGCAAGACAGGGGGCTCCGAGCAGTACTTC; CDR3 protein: CASKTGGSEQYF
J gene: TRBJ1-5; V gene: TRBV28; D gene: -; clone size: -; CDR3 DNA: TGTGCCAGCAGTACCGGGACCAGGAATCAGCCCCAGCATTTT; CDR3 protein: CASSTGTRNQPQHF
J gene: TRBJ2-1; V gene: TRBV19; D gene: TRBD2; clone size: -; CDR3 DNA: TGTGCCAGTACTCCCTCGGGGGGGGCTCGTGAGCAGTTCTTC; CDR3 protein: CASTPSGGAREQFF
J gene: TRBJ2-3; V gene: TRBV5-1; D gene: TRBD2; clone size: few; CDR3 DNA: TGCGCCAGCAGCCCCCCCGGGACTAGCGGAACTAGCACAGATACGCAGTATTTT; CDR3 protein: CASSPPGTSGTSTDTQYF
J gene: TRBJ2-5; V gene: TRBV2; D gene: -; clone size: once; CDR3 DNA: TGTGCCAGCAGTAGGGCCGGGGCGGTAGAGACCCAGTACTTC; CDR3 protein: CASSRAGAVETQYF
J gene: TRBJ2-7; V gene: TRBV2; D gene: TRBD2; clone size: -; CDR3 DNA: TGTGCCAGCAGTCGACTAGCGGGAGTCCCCCACGAGCAGTACTTC; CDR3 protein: CASSRLAGVPHEQYF
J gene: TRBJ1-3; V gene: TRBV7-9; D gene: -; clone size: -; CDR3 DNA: TGTGCCAGCAGCTTAGGATGGGGGGACTCTGGAAACACCATATATTTT; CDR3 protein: CASSLGWGDSGNTIYF
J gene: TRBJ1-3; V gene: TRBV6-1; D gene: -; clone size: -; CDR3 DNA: TGTGCCAGCAGTGAAGAGGCAGACTTTGGAAACACCATATATTTT; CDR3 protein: CASSEEADFGNTIYF
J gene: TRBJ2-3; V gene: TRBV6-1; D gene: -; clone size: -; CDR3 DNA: TGTGCTATGGGGACAGATACGCAGTATTTT; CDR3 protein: CAMGTDTQYF
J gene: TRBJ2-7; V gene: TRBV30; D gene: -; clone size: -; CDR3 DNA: TGTGCCTGGAGTGTCAGTAGCTACGAGCAGTACTTC; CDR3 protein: CAWSVSSYEQYF
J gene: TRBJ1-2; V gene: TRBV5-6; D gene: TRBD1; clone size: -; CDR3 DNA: TGTGCCAGCAGCCAGGGACAGGAGAACTATGGCTACACCTTC; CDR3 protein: CASSQGQENYGYTF
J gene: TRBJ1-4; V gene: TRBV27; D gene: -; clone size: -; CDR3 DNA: TGTGCCAGCAGCAAGACCCGGGGACCTCAAGCAACTAATGAAAAACTGTTTTTT; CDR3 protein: CASSKTRGPQATNEKLFF
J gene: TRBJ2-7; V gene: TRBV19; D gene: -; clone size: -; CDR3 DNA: TGTGCCAGTAGCATCGGGGTAACCTTAGTCTACGAGCAGTACTTC; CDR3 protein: CASSIGVTLVYEQYF
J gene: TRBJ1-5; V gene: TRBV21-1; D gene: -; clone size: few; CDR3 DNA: TGTGCCAGCAGCATCACCAATCAGCCCCAGCATTTT; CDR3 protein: CASSITNQPQHF
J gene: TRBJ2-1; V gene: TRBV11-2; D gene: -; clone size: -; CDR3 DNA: TGTGCCAGCAGTTCGCCTTGGGAGGTACCCTACAATGAGCAGTTCTTC; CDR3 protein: CASSSPWEVPYNEQFF
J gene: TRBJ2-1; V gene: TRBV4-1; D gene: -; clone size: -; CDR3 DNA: TGCGCCAGCAGCCTTTTGGCGGGGTACAATGAGCAGTTCTTC; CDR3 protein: CASSLLAGYNEQFF
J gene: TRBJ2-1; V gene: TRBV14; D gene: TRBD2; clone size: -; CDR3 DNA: TGTGCCAGCAGCCCCGGGACTAGCGGGTTCTTTAATGAGCAGTTCTTC; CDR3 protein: CASSPGTSGFFNEQFF
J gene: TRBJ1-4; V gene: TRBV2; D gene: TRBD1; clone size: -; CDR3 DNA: TGTGCCAGCAGGGAACAGGGGGGTCGAGAAAAACTGTTTTTT; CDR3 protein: CASREQGGREKLFF
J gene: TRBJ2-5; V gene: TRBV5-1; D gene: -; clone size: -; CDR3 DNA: TGCGCCAGCAGCTTGGGCTCCTCCGGACACCTTGTGGAGACCCAGTACTTC; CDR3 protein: CASSLGSSGHLVETQYF
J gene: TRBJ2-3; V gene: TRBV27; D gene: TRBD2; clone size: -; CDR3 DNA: TGTGCCAGCATCCCTGTGTCGGGGACTAGCGGGAGGAACAGCACAGATACGCAGTATTTT; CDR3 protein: CASIPVSGTSGRNSTDTQYF
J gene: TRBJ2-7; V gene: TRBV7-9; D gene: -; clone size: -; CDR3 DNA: TGTGCCAGCAGCTTATCGGCAGGGAAGTACGAGCAGTACTTC; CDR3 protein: CASSLSAGKYEQYF
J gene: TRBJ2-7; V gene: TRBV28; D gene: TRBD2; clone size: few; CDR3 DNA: TGTGCCAGCAGTTCTGGCGGGAGAGGAGAGCAGTACTTC; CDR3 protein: CASSSGGRGEQYF
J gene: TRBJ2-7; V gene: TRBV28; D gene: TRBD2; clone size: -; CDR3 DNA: TGTGCCAGCAGTTCCTATAGCGGGAGCGTTGGCGAGCAGTACTTC; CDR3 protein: CASSSYSGSVGEQYF
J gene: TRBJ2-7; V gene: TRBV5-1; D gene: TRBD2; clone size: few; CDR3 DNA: TGCGCCAGCAGCCCCGGGACTAGCGGTACCTACGAGCAGTACTTC; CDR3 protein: CASSPGTSGTYEQYF
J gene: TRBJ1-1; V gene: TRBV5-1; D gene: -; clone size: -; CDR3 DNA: TGCGCCAGCAGTCGCATCCTGGACACTGAAGCTTTCTTT; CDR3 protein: CASSRILDTEAFF
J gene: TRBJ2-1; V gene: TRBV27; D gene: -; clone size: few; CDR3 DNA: TGTGCCAGCAGTTTAGGGATAGCGCGAGGAGCTAATGAGCAGTTCTTC; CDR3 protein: CASSLGIARGANEQFF
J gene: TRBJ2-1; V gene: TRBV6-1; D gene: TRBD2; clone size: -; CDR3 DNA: TGTGCCAGCAGTGCCCGGAGCGGGGGGGTGGATGAGCAGTTCTTC; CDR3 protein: CASSARSGGVDEQFF
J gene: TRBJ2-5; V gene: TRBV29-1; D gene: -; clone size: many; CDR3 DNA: TGCAGCGATCAGGGCCCTTCGGAGACCCAGTACTTC; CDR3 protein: CSDQGPSETQYF
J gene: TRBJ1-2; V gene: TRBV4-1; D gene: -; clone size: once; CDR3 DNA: TGCGCCAGCAGCCAAGTTGGAGGGGCCCCCCGGGGCTACACCTTC; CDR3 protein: CASSQVGGAPRGYTF
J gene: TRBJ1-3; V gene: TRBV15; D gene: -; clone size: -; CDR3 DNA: TGTGCCACCAGCAGAGAAGGGACCCGGAGCTCTGGAAACACCATATATTTT; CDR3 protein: CATSREGTRSSGNTIYF